This T cell receptor beta chain was retrieved from a study of blood T cell repertoires in COVID-19. Study-level information: Samples came from the United States, Italy and Spain, spanning acute and convalescent COVID-19.

Methods used by the authors: Nucleated cell number was recorded as an estimate derived from reference gene primer amplification. This table comes from immunoSEQ multiplex PCR, and its TCRdb copy is limited to in-frame clones, with some not included. V, J and clone size derive from that table, while D and trimming were established from the DNA sequence. The profile covers a few hundred thousand clones, with about four fifths appearing a single time and roughly 1.4% taken by the ten largest. What was sequenced was peripheral blood. The receptor's source is a woman between 40 and 55 years old who had recovered from COVID-19.

CDR3 nucleotides: TGTGCTTGCACAGGGGACGAGACCCAGTACTTC. Protein sequence: CACTGDETQYF. This chain connects TRBV3-1 (or the pseudogene TRBV3-2) to TRBJ2-5; 7 bases align to TRBD1. In germline, CDR1 is LGHDT, CDR2 YNNKEL (reference sequence). This CDR3 spans 11 amino acids.